Listed below are T cell receptor beta chains from one sample, sequenced in a study of cytomegalovirus exposure and HLA in healthy donors. Profiling relied on immunoSEQ multiplex PCR, and the TCRdb table lists in-frame clones only, not all of them. The table lists some 140,000 clones, roughly three quarters of them singletons. What was sequenced was PBMCs. The receptors derive from a man between 35 and 55 years old in good health and CMV-seronegative. Both conserved end residues are part of each CDR3. Fields, in order: D gene, V gene, J gene, CDR3 length, clone size, CDR3 protein, CDR3 DNA. A D gene is named only where the DNA matches it firmly. Only part of the rows carry a size: once, few, many, or a class if the clone is expanded.

-	TRBV5-4	TRBJ1-1	14	-	CASSAGPMNTEAFF	TGTGCCAGCAGCGCGGGACCGATGAACACTGAAGCTTTCTTT
TRBD1	TRBV27	TRBJ2-2	15	-	CASSFRGQGVRELFF	TGTGCCAGCAGTTTTCGCGGACAGGGTGTGCGGGAGCTGTTTTTT
TRBD1	TRBV6-5	TRBJ1-6	16	-	CASSYSTGVRNSPLHF	TGTGCCAGCAGTTACTCCACAGGGGTACGGAATTCACCCCTCCACTTT
TRBD1	TRBV11-3	TRBJ2-7	15	-	CASSPDRFSIYEQYF	TGTGCCAGCAGCCCGGACAGGTTTTCGATCTACGAGCAGTACTTC
TRBD1	TRBV6-5	TRBJ1-1	14	-	CASRRDRDITEAFF	TGTGCCAGCAGGAGGGACAGGGACATTACTGAAGCTTTCTTT
-	TRBV2	TRBJ2-5	12	-	CASKAEWETQYF	TGTGCCAGCAAAGCGGAGTGGGAGACCCAGTACTTC
-	TRBV9	TRBJ2-1	14	-	CASSVGGGYNEQFF	TGTGCCAGCAGCGTAGGGGGCGGATACAATGAGCAGTTCTTC
-	TRBV15	TRBJ2-1	16	-	CATSSRDGWGDNEQFF	TGTGCCACCAGCAGTCGTGACGGGTGGGGGGACAATGAGCAGTTCTTC
-	TRBV18	TRBJ1-5	16	-	CASSLRPGTSNQPQHF	TGTGCCAGCTCGCTCCGCCCCGGGACAAGTAATCAGCCCCAGCATTTT
TRBD1	TRBV6-1	TRBJ1-1	14	few	CASIQDRGLAEAFF	TGTGCCAGCATTCAGGACAGGGGGCTGGCTGAAGCTTTCTTT
-	TRBV2	TRBJ2-2	14	-	CASHGRENTGELFF	TGTGCCAGCCACGGGAGAGAGAACACCGGGGAGCTGTTTTTT
-	TRBV30	TRBJ1-5	14	few	CAWRARAGNQPQHF	TGTGCCTGGAGGGCCAGGGCGGGCAATCAGCCCCAGCATTTT
TRBD2	TRBV5-5	TRBJ2-1	13	-	CASSLGGSWEQFF	TGTGCCAGCAGCTTAGGCGGGAGTTGGGAGCAGTTCTTC
-	TRBV10-2	TRBJ1-5	12	-	CASSGQNQPQHF	TGCGCCAGCAGTGGACAAAATCAGCCCCAGCATTTT
TRBD1	TRBV29-1	TRBJ2-7	15	-	CSVVPGRGLMYEQYF	TGCAGCGTTGTACCCGGCAGGGGGCTTATGTACGAGCAGTACTTC
-	TRBV7-2	TRBJ2-7	13	-	CASSLASSDEQYF	TGTGCCAGCAGCTTAGCGTCTAGCGACGAGCAGTACTTC
TRBD2	TRBV4-3	TRBJ2-5	19	-	CASSQVVRLAGGPEETQYF	TGCGCCAGCAGCCAAGTTGTTCGGCTAGCGGGAGGGCCGGAAGAGACCCAGTACTTC
-	TRBV7-9	TRBJ2-7	16	few	CASSPRERKSSYEQYF	TGTGCCAGCAGCCCCCGGGAGCGGAAGAGCTCCTACGAGCAGTACTTC
TRBD1	TRBV4-3	TRBJ1-2	14	-	CASSQSTGGYGYTF	TGCGCCAGCAGCCAATCCACAGGGGGCTATGGCTACACCTTC